The 9 T cell receptor beta chains below come from one sample, sequenced in a study of ipilimumab plus nivolumab after autologous stem cell transplantation (dated by TCRdb to the early 2020s). Preparation of the library involved the immunoSEQ multiplex PCR assay. Not all clones reach the TCRdb copy of this immuneACCESS table, which keeps in-frame sequences only. Checked studies attribute under half of the gap to unresolved V genes and leave the rest unexplained. The sample table lists 84,000 or so clones, 83% of them with a count of one. The ten largest clones take up around 2% of the sample. Sequenced material: PBMCs, taken in a trial of ipilimumab plus nivolumab as post-transplant consolidation. Receptors were obtained from a male donor with diffuse large B-cell lymphoma.

This clone showed up just a few times. The rearrangement links TRBV2 to TRBJ1-1; D is possibly TRBD1 (6 bases). V was cut by 7 bases and J by 1 base, with 13 bases left in between. The CDR3 runs to 14 residues. CDR1 is SNHLY and CDR2 is FYNNEI in the germline V gene. The chain's CDR3 is CASTQNRENTEAFF. Written as DNA, the CDR3 is TGTGCCAGCACACAAAACAGGGAGAACACTGAAGCTTTCTTT. Together with reference TRBV2 and TRBJ1-1, the CDR3 gives the full variable domain: EPEVTQTPSHQVTQMGQEVILRCVPISNHLYFYWYRQILGQKVEFLVSFYNNEISEKSEIFDDQFSVERPDGSNFTLKIRSTKLEDSAMYFCASTQNRENTEAFFGQGTRLTVV.

The chain has TRBV2 and TRBJ2-3; maybe TRBD1 (6 bases). The V end lost 9 bases, the J end lost 2 bases, and 27 bases lay between the germline ends. The CDR3 length is 18 residues. CDR1 is SNHLY, CDR2 FYNNEI, per germline. The CDR3 nucleotides are TGTGCCAGAGGGGGACGGGCAAACGATCTGAGACTCACAGATACGCAGTATTTT. Its protein is CARGGRANDLRLTDTQYF.

This clone showed up just a few times. The V call is TRBV10-2, the J call TRBJ2-5, with TRBD1 matching over 9 bases. V shed 5 bases and J 5 bases; nucleotides not matched to a gene: 15. Germline CDR1 is WSHSY and CDR2 is SAAADI. The CDR3 spans 17 residues. The CDR3 DNA reads as TGCGCCAGCAGTCCCCACCTAAATACAGGGGGCGGTGAGACCCAGTACTTC. This translates into CASSPHLNTGGGETQYF.

J is TRBJ2-7 and V is TRBV7-2, with TRBD1 matching over 7 bases. The J segment lost 8 bases and the V segment lost 1 base, leaving 2 bases of the junction unmatched. The CDR3 spans 12 residues. Germline V gene lookup returns CDR1 SGHTA and CDR2 FQGNSA. DNA of the CDR3: TGTGCCAGCAGCTTAGGACAGGGCCAGCAGTACTTC. Translation gives CASSLGQGQQYF.

The DNA of the CDR3 is TGCGCCAGCAGCTTGGGTCTAGCGGTGACCCAAGAGACCCAGTACTTC. Protein sequence: CASSLGLAVTQETQYF. The chain links TRBV5-1 to TRBJ2-5, with TRBD2 identical over 7 bases. The germline V gene encodes CDR1 SGHRS and CDR2 YFSETQ. The CDR3 extends over 16 amino acids. The V segment lost 0 bases and the J segment 1 base; nucleotides outside the gene matches: 6.

The chain combines TRBV6-5 with TRBJ1-1; D possibly corresponds to TRBD1 (5 bases). CDR3 length: 15 residues. Trimming left V 5 bases short and J 4 bases short, with 17 bases between. The germline V gene encodes CDR1 MNHEY and CDR2 SVGAGI. The CDR3, as DNA: TGTGCCAGCAGTACCCGGGGGGGGTTTGGCACTGAAGCTTTCTTT. As protein: CASSTRGGFGTEAFF.

V usage is TRBV9 and J usage is TRBJ1-2, with 7 bases fitting TRBD1. CDR1 is SGDLS, CDR2 YYNGEE, per germline. The CDR3 has 14 amino acids. The trim removed 5 bases at V and 1 base at J, leaving 5 bases unmatched. The chain's CDR3 is CASRRQGDNYGYTF. In nucleotides, the CDR3 is TGTGCCAGCAGGAGACAGGGAGATAACTATGGCTACACCTTC.

The chain recombines TRBV18 with TRBJ2-7, with D perhaps matching TRBD2 (6 bases). The CDR3 sequence is 13 residues long. Trimming left V 3 bases short and J 2 bases short, with 8 bases between. Per the germline V gene, CDR1 is KGHSH and CDR2 is LQKENI. The CDR3, as DNA: TGTGCCAGCTCACCGGCGGGAACCTACGAGCAGTACTTC. Its protein product is CASSPAGTYEQYF.

J is TRBJ1-5 and V is TRBV19; D unclear. The CDR3 runs 14 residues. V was pared by 8 bases and J by 2 bases, with 13 bases between. Per the germline V gene, CDR1 is LNHDA and CDR2 is SQIVND (reference sequence). The CDR3 here is CASGSRHGNQPQHF. DNA of the CDR3: TGTGCCAGTGGTTCCAGACACGGCAATCAGCCCCAGCATTTT.